This TCR beta chain emerged from a study of monozygotic twins with inflammatory bowel disease. Researchers used about 3,400 ng of total RNA for each TCR library. One entry per CDR3 protein, without DNA, is what TCRdb gives after re-calling the 5' RACE reads. Its clone listing holds roughly 160,000 distinct CDR3 sequences. Regarding this clonotype: Its antigen is not known.

Whole-study findings and limits: Patient repertoire variability may have increased through differing immunosuppressive treatments. Fewer shared clonotypes with others were found in IBD patients than in healthy twins, especially with disease activity. The analysis did not separate different T cell subtypes.

The CDR3 spans 14 residues. CDR1 and CDR2 (germline): KGHSH, LQKENI. The gene calls are TRBV18 and TRBJ1-4; the TCRdb call, TRBD1, lacks DNA for checking. Source material: blood. The sequence derives from a human donor with ulcerative colitis or Crohn's disease, or a healthy co-twin of an affected twin (not recorded which). The CDR3 loop reads CASSPGTVMKELFF.